This T cell receptor (beta chain) comes out of a study of early T cells in non-severe SARS-CoV-2 infection. TCRdb itself ran the 5' RACE reads through MiXCR, one entry per CDR3 protein. This sample yields around 84,000 distinct CDR3 sequences, of which approximately 15% are seen a single time; approximately 7.5% belongs to the top ten. The CDR3 contains 20 residues. Germline lookup yields CDR1 MGHRA and CDR2 YSYEKL. A note on this clonotype: A much larger clone differs by one base, so this may be a read error.

The genes are TRBV4-1 and TRBJ1-4, with TRBD1 identical over 9 bases. The receptor was derived from an adult who was a healthcare worker with PCR-confirmed SARS-CoV-2 infection or an uninfected control (not recorded which). Sequenced input: whole blood. CDR3 sequence reads: CASSQDGHRGRVRTNERLFF. Here the CDR3 DNA reads TGCGCCAGCAGCCAAGACGGTCACAGGGGGCGCGTGAGAACTAATGAAAGACTGTTTTTT.